This T cell receptor beta chain derives from a study of blood T cell repertoires in COVID-19. For the study at large: The cDNA or gDNA used as material had been derived from T cells, B-cell-depleted T cells, or PBMCs.

The germline gives CDR1 GTSNPN, CDR2 SVGIG (reference sequence). The CDR3 consists of 14 residues. Trimming removed 3 bases from V and 2 bases from J, with 14 bases in between. In the authors' workflow: It was from reference gene primer amplification that nucleated cell counts were estimated. Profiled with immunoSEQ multiplex PCR; TCRdb holds only in-frame clones, not every one. That table gives V, J and clone size, and the DNA gave D and trimming. Among 130,000 or so clones, 85% to 90% were seen once, and the ten largest hold roughly 8.7%. The TCR originated in a woman in her sixties or seventies with acute or convalescent COVID-19. The chain uses TRBV30 and TRBJ2-7, with TRBD1 as a possible D gene (5 bases). Specimen: peripheral blood. CDR3 DNA sequence: TGTGCCTGGAGGGGTACAGGAAATACCTACGAGCAGTACTTC. Translation gives CAWRGTGNTYEQYF. The entire variable domain, with the rest obtained from reference TRBV30 and TRBJ2-7, is as follows: SQTIHQWPATLVQPVGSPLSLECTVEGTSNPNLYWYRQAAGRGLQLLFYSVGIGQISSEVPQNLSASRPQDRQFILSSKKLLLSDSGFYLCAWRGTGNTYEQYFGPGTRLTVT.